Given below is one T cell receptor (beta chain) in context. This CDR3 has 18 residues. V was shortened by 0 bases and J by 0 bases, with 13 bases between the two germline ends. Per the germline V gene, CDR1 is SGDLS and CDR2 is YYNGEE. This sample is part of a study of blood T cell repertoires in COVID-19. Whole-study context: PBMCs, B-cell-depleted T cells, or T cells were the source of the cDNA or gDNA that made up the material.

The authors' processing: Amplifying reference gene primers gave estimates of nucleated cell counts. Sequencing used immunoSEQ multiplex PCR; TCRdb keeps in-frame clones, though not all of them. V and J calls and clone size come straight from that table; D and trimming were deduced from the DNA. This table has 200,000 to 300,000 clones, around 86% appearing once. The receptor comes from a woman aged 25 to 39 who had recovered from COVID-19. This chain connects TRBV9 to TRBJ2-6; perhaps TRBD1 as D (6 bases). The sequenced sample was peripheral blood. The CDR3 coding sequence is TGTGCCAGCAGCGTAGCCACAGGGCCCTACTCTGGGGCCAACGTCCTGACTTTC. Its protein is CASSVATGPYSGANVLTF.